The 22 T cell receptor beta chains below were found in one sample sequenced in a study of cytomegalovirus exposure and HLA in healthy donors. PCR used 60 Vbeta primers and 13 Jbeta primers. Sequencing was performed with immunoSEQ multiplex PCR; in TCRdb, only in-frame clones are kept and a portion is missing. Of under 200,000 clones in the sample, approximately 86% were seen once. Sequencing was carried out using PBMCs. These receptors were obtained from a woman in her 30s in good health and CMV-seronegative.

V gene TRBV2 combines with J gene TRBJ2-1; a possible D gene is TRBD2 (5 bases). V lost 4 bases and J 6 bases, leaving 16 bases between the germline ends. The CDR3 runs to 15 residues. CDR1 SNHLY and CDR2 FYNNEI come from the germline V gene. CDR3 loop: CASSALAWNANEQFF. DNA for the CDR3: TGTGCCAGCAGTGCCCTAGCCTGGAATGCCAATGAGCAGTTCTTC.

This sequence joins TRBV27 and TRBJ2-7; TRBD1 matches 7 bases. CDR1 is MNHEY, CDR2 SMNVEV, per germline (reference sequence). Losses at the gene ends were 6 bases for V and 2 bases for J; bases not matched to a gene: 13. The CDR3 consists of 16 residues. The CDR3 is CASSQHPGGQAYEQYF. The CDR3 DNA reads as TGTGCCAGCAGCCAACACCCAGGGGGTCAGGCCTACGAGCAGTACTTC.

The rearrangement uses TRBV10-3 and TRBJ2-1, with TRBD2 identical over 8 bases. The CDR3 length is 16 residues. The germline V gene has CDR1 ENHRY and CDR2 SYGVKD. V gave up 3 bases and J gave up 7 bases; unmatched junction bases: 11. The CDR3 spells CAISEPTGGRGNEQFF. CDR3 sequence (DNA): TGTGCCATCAGTGAACCGACGGGGGGGCGGGGAAATGAGCAGTTCTTC.

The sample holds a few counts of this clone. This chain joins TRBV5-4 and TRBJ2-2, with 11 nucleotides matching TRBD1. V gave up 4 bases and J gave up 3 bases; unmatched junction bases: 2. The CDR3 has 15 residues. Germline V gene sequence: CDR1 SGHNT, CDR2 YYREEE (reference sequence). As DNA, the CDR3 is TGTGCCAGCAGCGGGGGACAGGGGGACACCGGGGAGCTGTTTTTT. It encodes CASSGGQGDTGELFF.

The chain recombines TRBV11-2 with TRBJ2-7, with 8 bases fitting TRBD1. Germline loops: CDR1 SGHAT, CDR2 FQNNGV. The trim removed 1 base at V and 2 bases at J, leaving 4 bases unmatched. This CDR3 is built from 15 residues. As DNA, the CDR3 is TGTGCCAGCAGCTTAGCCGCAGGGGGCCCCTACGAGCAGTACTTC. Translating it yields CASSLAAGGPYEQYF.

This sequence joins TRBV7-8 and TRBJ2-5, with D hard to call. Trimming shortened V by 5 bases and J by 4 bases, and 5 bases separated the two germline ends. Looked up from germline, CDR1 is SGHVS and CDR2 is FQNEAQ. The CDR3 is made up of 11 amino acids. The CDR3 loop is CASSPLETQYF. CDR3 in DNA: TGTGCCAGCAGCCCCTTAGAGACCCAGTACTTC.

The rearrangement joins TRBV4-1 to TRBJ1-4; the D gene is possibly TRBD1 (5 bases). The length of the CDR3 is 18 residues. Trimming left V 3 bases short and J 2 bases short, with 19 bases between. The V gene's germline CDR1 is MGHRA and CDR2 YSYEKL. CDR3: CASSQTPGLIGTNEKLFF. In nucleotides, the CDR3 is TGCGCCAGCAGCCAGACGCCGGGACTCATAGGTACTAATGAAAAACTGTTTTTT.

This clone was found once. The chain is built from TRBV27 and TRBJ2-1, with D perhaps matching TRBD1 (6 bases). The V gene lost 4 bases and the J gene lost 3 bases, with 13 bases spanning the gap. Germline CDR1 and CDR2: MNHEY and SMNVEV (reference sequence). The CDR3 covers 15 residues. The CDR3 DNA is TGTGCCAGCAGTTCCCGGGACACCAGCTACAATGAGCAGTTCTTC. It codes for CASSSRDTSYNEQFF.

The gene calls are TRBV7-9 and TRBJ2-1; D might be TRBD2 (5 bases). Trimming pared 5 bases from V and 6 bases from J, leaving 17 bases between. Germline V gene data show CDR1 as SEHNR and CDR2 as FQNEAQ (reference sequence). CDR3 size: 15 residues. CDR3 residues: CASSPFGRGFNEQFF. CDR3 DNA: TGTGCCAGCAGCCCCTTCGGACGAGGGTTCAATGAGCAGTTCTTC.

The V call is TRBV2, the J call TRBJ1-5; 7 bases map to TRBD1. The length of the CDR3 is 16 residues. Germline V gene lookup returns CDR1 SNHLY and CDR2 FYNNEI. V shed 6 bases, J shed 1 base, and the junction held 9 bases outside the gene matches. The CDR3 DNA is TGTGCCAGCAGGGAACGACAGGGTCCAAGCAATCAGCCCCAGCATTTT. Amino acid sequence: CASRERQGPSNQPQHF.

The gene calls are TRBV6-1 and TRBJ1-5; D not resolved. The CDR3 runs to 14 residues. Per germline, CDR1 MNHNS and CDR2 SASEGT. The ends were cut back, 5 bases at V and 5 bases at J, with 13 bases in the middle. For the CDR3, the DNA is TGTGCCAGCAGTCCATCACCAGTTTATCAGCCCCAGCATTTT. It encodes CASSPSPVYQPQHF.

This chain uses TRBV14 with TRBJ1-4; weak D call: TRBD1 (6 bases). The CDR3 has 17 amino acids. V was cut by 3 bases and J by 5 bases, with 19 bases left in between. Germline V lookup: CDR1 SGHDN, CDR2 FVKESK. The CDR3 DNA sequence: TGTGCCAGCAGCCAGTCCCGGGGGGGACAAGGGAATGAAAAACTGTTTTTT. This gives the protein CASSQSRGGQGNEKLFF.

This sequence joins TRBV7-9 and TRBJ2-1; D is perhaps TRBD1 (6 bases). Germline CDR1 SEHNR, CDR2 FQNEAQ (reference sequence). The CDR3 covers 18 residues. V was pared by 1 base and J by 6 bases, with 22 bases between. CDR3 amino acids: CASSLVGRDIGPINEQFF. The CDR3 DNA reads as TGTGCCAGCAGCTTAGTCGGTCGGGACATCGGTCCTATCAATGAGCAGTTCTTC.

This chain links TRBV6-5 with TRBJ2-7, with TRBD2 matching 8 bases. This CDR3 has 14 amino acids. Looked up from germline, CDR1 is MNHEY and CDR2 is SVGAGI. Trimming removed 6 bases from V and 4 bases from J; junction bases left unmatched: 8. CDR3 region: CASRKTIAGYEQYF. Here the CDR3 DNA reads TGTGCCAGCAGAAAAACGATAGCGGGGTACGAGCAGTACTTC.

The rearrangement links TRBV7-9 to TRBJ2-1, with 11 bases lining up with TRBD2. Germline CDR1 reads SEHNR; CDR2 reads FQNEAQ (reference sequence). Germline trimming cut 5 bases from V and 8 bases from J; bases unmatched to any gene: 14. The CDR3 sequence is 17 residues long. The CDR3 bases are TGTGCCAGCAGCCTAGTGTTAGCGGGAGGGGCCATCCATGAGCAGTTCTTC. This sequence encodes CASSLVLAGGAIHEQFF.

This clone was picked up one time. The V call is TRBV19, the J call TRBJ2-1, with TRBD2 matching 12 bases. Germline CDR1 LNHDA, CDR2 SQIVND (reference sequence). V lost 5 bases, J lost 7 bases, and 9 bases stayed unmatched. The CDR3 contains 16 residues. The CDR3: CASSSRLAGESNEQFF. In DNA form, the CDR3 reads TGTGCCAGTAGTTCCCGACTAGCGGGAGAAAGTAATGAGCAGTTCTTC.

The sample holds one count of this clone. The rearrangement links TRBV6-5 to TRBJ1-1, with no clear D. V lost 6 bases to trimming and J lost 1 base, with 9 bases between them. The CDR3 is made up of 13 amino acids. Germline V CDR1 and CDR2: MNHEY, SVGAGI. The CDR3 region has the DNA TGTGCCAGCAGGCGGGGAAAGAACACTGAAGCTTTCTTT. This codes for CASRRGKNTEAFF.

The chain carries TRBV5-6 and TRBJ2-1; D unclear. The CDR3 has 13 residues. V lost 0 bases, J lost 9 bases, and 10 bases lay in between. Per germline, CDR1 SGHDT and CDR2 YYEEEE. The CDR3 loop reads CASSLGSFGEQFF. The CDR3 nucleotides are TGTGCCAGCAGCTTGGGTAGTTTTGGTGAGCAGTTCTTC.

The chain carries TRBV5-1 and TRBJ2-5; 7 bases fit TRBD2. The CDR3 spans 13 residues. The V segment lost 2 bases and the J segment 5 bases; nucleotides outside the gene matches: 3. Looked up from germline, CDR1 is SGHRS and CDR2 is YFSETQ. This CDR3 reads CASSFTGGETQYF. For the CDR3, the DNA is TGCGCCAGCAGCTTTACCGGGGGGGAGACCCAGTACTTC.

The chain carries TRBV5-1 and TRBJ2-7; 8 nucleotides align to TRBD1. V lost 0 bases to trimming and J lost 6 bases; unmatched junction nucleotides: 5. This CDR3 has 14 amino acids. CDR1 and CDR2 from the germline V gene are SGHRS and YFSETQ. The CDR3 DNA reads TGCGCCAGCAGCTTGGATGGCAGGGGGCGCGAGCAGTACTTC. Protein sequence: CASSLDGRGREQYF.

In DNA, the CDR3 is TGTGCCAGCATCCTTTGGGAGACCGGGGAGCTGTTTTTT. It encodes CASILWETGELFF. This sequence joins TRBV27 and TRBJ2-2, with D possibly matching TRBD2 (5 bases). The CDR3 is made up of 13 amino acids. The germline V and J ends were trimmed by 7 bases and 5 bases, with 11 bases remaining between them. In germline, CDR1 is MNHEY, CDR2 SMNVEV (reference sequence).

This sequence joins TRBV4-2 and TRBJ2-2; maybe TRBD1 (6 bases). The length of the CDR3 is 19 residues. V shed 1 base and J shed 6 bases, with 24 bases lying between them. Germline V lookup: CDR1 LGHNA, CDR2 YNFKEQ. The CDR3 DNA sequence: TGTGCCAGCAGCCAAGTTTCTGGTCGGACAGTCGGAATGGCCGGGGAGCTGTTTTTT. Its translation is CASSQVSGRTVGMAGELFF.